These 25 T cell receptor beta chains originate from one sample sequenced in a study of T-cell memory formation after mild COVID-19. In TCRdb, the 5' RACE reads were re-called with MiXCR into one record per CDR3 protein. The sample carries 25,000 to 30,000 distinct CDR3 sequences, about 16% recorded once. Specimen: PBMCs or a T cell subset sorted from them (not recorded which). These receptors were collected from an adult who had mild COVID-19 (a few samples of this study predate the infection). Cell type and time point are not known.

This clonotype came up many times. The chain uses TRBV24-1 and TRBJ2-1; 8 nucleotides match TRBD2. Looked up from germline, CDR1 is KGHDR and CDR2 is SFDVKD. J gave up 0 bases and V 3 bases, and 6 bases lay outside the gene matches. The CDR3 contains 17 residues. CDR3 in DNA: TGTGCCACCAGTGATGGAGGGGGGACTAGCTCCTACAATGAGCAGTTCTTC. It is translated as CATSDGGGTSSYNEQFF.

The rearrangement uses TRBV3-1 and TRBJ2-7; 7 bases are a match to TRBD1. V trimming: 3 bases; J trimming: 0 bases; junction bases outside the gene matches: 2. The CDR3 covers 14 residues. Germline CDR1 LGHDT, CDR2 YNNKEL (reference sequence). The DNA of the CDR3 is TGTGCCAGCAGCCAGTGGGACAGCTCCTACGAGCAGTACTTC. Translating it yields CASSQWDSSYEQYF.

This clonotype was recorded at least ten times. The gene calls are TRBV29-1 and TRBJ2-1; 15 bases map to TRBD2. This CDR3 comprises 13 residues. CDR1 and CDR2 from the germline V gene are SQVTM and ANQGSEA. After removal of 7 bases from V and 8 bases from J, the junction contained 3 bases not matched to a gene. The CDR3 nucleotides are TGCAGCGGGGGACTAGCGGGGGGCCATGAGCAGTTCTTC. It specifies CSGGLAGGHEQFF.

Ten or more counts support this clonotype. CDR3 sequence: CASSQGDGLAVPYNEQFF. CDR3 nucleotides: TGTGCCAGCAGCCAAGGGGACGGACTAGCGGTCCCTTACAATGAGCAGTTCTTC. The rearrangement links TRBV14 to TRBJ2-1; 10 nucleotides align to TRBD2. CDR1 is SGHDN, CDR2 FVKESK, per germline. This CDR3 has 18 amino acids. Unmatched junction bases numbered 10, after V lost 1 base and J lost 4 bases.

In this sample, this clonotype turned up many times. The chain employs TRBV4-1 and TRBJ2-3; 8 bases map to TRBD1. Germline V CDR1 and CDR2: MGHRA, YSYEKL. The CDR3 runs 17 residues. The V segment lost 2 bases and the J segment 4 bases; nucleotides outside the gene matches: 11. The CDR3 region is CASSQTRTGRLADTQYF. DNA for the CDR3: TGCGCCAGCAGCCAAACTAGGACAGGGCGGTTAGCAGATACGCAGTATTTT.

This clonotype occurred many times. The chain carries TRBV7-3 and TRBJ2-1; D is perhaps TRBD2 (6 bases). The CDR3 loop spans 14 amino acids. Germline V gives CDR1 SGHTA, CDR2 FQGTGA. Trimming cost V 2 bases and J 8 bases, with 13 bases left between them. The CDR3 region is CASSLSATSYEQFF. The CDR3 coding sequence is TGTGCCAGCAGCTTATCCGCGACTAGTTATGAGCAGTTCTTC.

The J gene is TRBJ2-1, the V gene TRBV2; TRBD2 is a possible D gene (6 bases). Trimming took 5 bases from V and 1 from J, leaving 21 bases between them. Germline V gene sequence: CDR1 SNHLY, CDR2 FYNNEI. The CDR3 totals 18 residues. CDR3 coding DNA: TGTGCCAGCAGTTCGGGACTTGGGCTAGCCCGTTCCTACAATGAGCAGTTCTTC. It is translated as CASSSGLGLARSYNEQFF.

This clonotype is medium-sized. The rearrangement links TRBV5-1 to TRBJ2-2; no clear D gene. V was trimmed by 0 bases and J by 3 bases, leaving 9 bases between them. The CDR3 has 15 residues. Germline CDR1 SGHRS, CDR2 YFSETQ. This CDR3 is CASSLAGSYTGELFF. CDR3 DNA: TGCGCCAGCAGCTTGGCGGGCAGTTACACCGGGGAGCTGTTTTTT.

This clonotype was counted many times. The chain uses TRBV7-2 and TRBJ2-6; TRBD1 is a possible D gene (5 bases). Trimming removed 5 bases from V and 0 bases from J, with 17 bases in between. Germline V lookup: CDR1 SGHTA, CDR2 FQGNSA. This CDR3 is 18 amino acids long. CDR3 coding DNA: TGTGCCAGCAGCCCCCAGGGCGGCCACGTCTCTGGGGCCAACGTCCTGACTTTC. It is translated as CASSPQGGHVSGANVLTF.

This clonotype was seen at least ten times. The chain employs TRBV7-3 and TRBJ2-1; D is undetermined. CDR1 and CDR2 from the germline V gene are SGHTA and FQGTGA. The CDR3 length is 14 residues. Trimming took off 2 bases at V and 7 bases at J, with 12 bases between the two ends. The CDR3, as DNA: TGTGCCAGCAGCTTAGCTCAGGCGACGAATGAGCAGTTCTTC. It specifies CASSLAQATNEQFF.

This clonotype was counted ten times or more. The CDR3 protein is CASSLGQGSYNEQFF. In DNA form, the CDR3 reads TGTGCCAGCAGCTTAGGTCAGGGATCCTACAATGAGCAGTTCTTC. V gene TRBV7-9 combines with J gene TRBJ2-1; a possible D gene is TRBD1 (5 bases). This CDR3 region has 15 residues. Trimming pared 1 base from V and 1 base from J, leaving 8 bases between. CDR1 and CDR2 (germline): SEHNR, FQNEAQ (reference sequence). The variable domain in full, with the rest retrieved from reference TRBV7-9 and TRBJ2-1, is DTGVSQNPRHKITKRGQNVTFRCDPISEHNRLYWYRQTLGQGPEFLTYFQNEAQLEKSRLLSDRFSAERPKGSFSTLEIQRTEQGDSAMYLCASSLGQGSYNEQFFGPGTRLTVL.

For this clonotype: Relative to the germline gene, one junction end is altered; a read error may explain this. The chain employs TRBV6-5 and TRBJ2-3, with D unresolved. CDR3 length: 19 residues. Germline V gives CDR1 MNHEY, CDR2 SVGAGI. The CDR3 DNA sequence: TGTGACAGCAGTTACTCGAAGACACGTTTCAATCTTTTCACAGATACGCAGTATTTT. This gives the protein CDSSYSKTRFNLFTDTQYF.

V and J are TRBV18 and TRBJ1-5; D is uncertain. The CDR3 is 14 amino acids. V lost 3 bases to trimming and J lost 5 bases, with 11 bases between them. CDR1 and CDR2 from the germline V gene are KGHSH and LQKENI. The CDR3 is CASSPAPMDQPQHF. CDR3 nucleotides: TGTGCCAGCTCACCCGCGCCGATGGATCAGCCCCAGCATTTT.

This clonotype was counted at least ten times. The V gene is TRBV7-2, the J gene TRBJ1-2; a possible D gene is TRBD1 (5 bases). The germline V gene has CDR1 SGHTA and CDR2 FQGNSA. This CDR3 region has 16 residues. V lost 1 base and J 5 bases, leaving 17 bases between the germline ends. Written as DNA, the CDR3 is TGTGCCAGCAGCTTAGATGACAGCCCCATTTCTTATGGCTACACCTTC. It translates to CASSLDDSPISYGYTF.

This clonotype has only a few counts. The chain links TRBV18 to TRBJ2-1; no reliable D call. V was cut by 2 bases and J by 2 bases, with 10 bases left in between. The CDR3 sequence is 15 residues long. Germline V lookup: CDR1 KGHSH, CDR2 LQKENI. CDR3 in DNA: TGTGCCAGCTCACCAGCGCAGAATCCCTACAATGAGCAGTTCTTC. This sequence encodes CASSPAQNPYNEQFF.

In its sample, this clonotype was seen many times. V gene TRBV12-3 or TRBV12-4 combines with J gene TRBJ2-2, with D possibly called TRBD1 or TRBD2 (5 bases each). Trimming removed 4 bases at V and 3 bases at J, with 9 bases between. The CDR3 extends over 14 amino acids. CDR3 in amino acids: CASSSGTYTGELFF. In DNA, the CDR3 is TGTGCCAGCAGTTCCGGGACGTACACCGGGGAGCTGTTTTTT.

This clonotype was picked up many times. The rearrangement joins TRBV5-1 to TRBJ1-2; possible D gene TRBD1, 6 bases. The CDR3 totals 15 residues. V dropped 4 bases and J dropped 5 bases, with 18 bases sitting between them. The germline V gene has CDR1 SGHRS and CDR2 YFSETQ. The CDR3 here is CASSVSPTGAYGYTF. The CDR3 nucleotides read TGCGCCAGCAGCGTGTCACCCACGGGGGCGTATGGCTACACCTTC.

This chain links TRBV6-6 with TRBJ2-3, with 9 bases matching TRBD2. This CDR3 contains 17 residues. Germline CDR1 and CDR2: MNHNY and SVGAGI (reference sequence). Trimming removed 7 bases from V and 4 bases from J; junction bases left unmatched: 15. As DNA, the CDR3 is TGTGCCAGCACCAACGGGGGCGGGAGGGTAGGGTCAGATACGCAGTATTTT. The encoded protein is CASTNGGGRVGSDTQYF.

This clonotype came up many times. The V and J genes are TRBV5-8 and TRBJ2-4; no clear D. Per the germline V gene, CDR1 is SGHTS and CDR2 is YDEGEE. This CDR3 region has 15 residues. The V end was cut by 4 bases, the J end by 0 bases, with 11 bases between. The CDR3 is CASSHANLAKNIQYF. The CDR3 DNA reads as TGTGCCAGCAGCCACGCCAATTTAGCCAAAAACATTCAGTACTTC.

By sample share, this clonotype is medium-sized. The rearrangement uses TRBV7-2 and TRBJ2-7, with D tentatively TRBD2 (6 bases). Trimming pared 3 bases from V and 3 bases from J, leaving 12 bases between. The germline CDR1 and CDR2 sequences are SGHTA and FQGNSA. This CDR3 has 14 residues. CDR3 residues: CASSFVGSVYEQYF. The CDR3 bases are TGTGCCAGCAGCTTTGTCGGGAGTGTCTACGAGCAGTACTTC. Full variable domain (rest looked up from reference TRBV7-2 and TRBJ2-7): GAGVSQSPSNKVTEKGKDVELRCDPISGHTALYWYRQSLGQGLEFLIYFQGNSAPDKSGLPSDRFSAERTGGSVSTLTIQRTQQEDSAVYLCASSFVGSVYEQYFGPGTRLTVT.

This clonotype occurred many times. This CDR3 is CASSAGLAALHEQFF. CDR3 sequence (DNA): TGTGCCAGCAGCGCCGGACTAGCCGCCTTGCATGAGCAGTTCTTC. V usage is TRBV7-9 and J usage is TRBJ2-1, with 8 bases identical to TRBD2. Germline CDR1 is SEHNR and CDR2 is FQNEAQ (reference sequence). This CDR3 region has 15 residues. Losses at the gene ends were 5 bases for V and 8 bases for J; bases not matched to a gene: 11.

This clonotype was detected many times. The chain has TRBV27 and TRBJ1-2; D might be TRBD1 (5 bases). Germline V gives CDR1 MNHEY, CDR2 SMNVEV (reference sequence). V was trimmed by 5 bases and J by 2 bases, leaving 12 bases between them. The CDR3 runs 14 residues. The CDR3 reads CASSLSRANYGYTF. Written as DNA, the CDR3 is TGTGCCAGCAGTCTCTCCAGGGCAAACTATGGCTACACCTTC.

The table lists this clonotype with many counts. In DNA, the CDR3 is TGTGCCAGCAGCCAAATCGGACTAGCGGGAGGGACGCGGAATACGCAGTATTTT. It translates to CASSQIGLAGGTRNTQYF. The V call is TRBV3-1, the J call TRBJ2-3, with 15 bases matching TRBD2. The ends lost 2 bases at V and 7 bases at J; junction bases unmatched: 10. Germline V gene sequence: CDR1 LGHDT, CDR2 YNNKEL (reference sequence). The CDR3 runs 18 residues.

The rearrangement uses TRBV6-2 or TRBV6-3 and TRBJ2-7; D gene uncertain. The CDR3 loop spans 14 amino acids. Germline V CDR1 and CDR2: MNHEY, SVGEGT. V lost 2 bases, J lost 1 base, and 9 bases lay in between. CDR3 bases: TGTGCCAGCAGTTACCTCGGGCCTTCCTACGAGCAGTACTTC. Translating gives CASSYLGPSYEQYF.

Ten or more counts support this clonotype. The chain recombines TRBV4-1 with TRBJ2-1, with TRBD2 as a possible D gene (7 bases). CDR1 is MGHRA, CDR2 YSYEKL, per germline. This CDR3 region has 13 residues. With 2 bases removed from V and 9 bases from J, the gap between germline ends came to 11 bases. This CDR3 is CASSQRGGAEQFF. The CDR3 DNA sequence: TGCGCCAGCAGCCAAAGGGGGGGGGCTGAGCAGTTCTTC.